The 32 T cell receptor beta chains listed next were all sequenced from one sample in a study of response to subunit inactivated influenza vaccine. TCRdb analysed the RT-PCR reads with MiXCR anew, one entry per CDR3 protein. The table records around 500,000 distinct CDR3 sequences, 10% to 11% of them present only once. The starting material was PBMCs from blood, obtained roughly 45 days after vaccination. The receptors originated from a man aged 50 to 60 who received an inactivated influenza vaccine.

Of note for this clonotype: This could be a read error, since a much larger clone is one nucleotide away. The V and J genes are TRBV29-1 and TRBJ1-2, with no clear D. CDR1 and CDR2 from the germline V gene are SQVTM and ANQGSEA. The CDR3 covers 13 residues. CDR3 amino acids: CRVGIRENYGYTF. In DNA, the CDR3 is TGCAGAGTTGGTATACGGGAGAACTATGGCTACACCTTC.

This clonotype was counted only a few times. The V and J genes are TRBV10-3 and TRBJ2-1; 7 bases are a match to TRBD2. This CDR3 has 14 residues. The V and J ends lost 5 bases and 5 bases, in that order; junction bases with no gene match: 6. Germline V gives CDR1 ENHRY, CDR2 SYGVKD. The CDR3 protein is CAISSGLTNNEQFF. CDR3 bases: TGTGCCATCAGTTCGGGACTAACTAACAATGAGCAGTTCTTC.

The J gene is TRBJ2-7, the V gene TRBV6-2 or TRBV6-3; D gene uncertain. The germline gives CDR1 MNHEY, CDR2 SVGEGT. This CDR3 region has 13 residues. Between the trimmed V and J ends, which lost 2 bases and 5 bases, there was a span of 10 bases. CDR3 amino acids: CASSYGRQNEQYF. Here the CDR3 DNA reads TGTGCCAGCAGTTACGGACGGCAGAACGAGCAGTACTTC.

The genes are TRBV18 and TRBJ1-2; 9 bases fit TRBD1. V shed 5 bases and J 8 bases; nucleotides not matched to a gene: 9. This CDR3 has 14 amino acids. CDR1 KGHSH and CDR2 LQKENI come from the germline V gene. Here the CDR3 reads CASSTSTGGEGYTF. In DNA form, the CDR3 reads TGTGCCAGCTCAACGTCAACAGGGGGCGAAGGCTACACCTTC.

A few counts support this clonotype. The CDR3 protein is CASSQASSGSRVEQFF. The CDR3 bases are TGTGCCAGCAGCCAAGCTTCTAGCGGGAGTCGGGTTGAGCAGTTCTTC. The chain has TRBV4-2 and TRBJ2-1; 10 bases agree with TRBD2. V gave up 1 base and J gave up 9 bases; unmatched junction bases: 9. The CDR3 loop spans 16 amino acids. CDR1 and CDR2 (germline): LGHNA, YNFKEQ.

The table lists this clonotype with a few counts. The genes are TRBV28 and TRBJ2-2, with 10 bases matching TRBD2. This CDR3 comprises 15 residues. In germline, CDR1 is MDHEN, CDR2 SYDVKM. J gave up 5 bases and V 5 bases, and 5 bases lay outside the gene matches. CDR3: CASSRAAGGTGELFF. The CDR3 bases are TGTGCCAGCAGTCGCGCAGCGGGGGGGACCGGGGAGCTGTTTTTT. Looking up the rest from reference TRBV28 and TRBJ2-2 gives the full variable domain: DVKVTQSSRYLVKRTGEKVFLECVQDMDHENMFWYRQDPGLGLRLIYFSYDVKMKEKGDIPEGYSVSREKKERFSLILESASTNQTSMYLCASSRAAGGTGELFFGEGSRLTVL.

This clonotype was counted a few times. This chain links TRBV7-9 with TRBJ2-5; D might be TRBD2 (5 bases). Germline CDR1 and CDR2: SEHNR and FQNEAQ (reference sequence). V dropped 1 base and J dropped 4 bases, with 13 bases sitting between them. The CDR3 extends over 15 amino acids. The CDR3: CASSLVLASGETQYF. The DNA of the CDR3 is TGTGCCAGCAGCTTAGTATTAGCGAGCGGAGAGACCCAGTACTTC.

This clonotype was counted at least ten times. The chain uses TRBV12-3 or TRBV12-4 and TRBJ2-1; 8 positions agree with TRBD2. This CDR3 has 15 residues. Trimming took 2 bases from V and 2 from J; bases not matched to a gene: 2. Here the CDR3 DNA reads TGTGCCAGCAGTTTAAGCGGGGGTACCTACAATGAGCAGTTCTTC. Translation: CASSLSGGTYNEQFF.

This clonotype was observed many times. The chain uses TRBV5-1 and TRBJ2-1, with 13 nucleotides matching TRBD2. The J segment lost 4 bases and the V segment lost 4 bases, leaving 11 bases of the junction unmatched. Germline CDR1 reads SGHRS; CDR2 reads YFSETQ. The CDR3 is 18 amino acids. The CDR3 DNA reads as TGCGCCAGCAGCCTTCCGACTAGCGGGGGGCCTATTTACAATGAGCAGTTCTTC. This sequence encodes CASSLPTSGGPIYNEQFF.

The CDR3 bases are TGTGCCAGCAGGTCCGGGACAGAGTACTCCTACGAGCAGTACTTC. Its protein is CASRSGTEYSYEQYF. This chain joins TRBV7-2 and TRBJ2-7; 7 bases agree with TRBD1. Germline V lookup: CDR1 SGHTA, CDR2 FQGNSA. There are 15 residues in the CDR3. J was trimmed by 0 bases and V by 6 bases; bases with no gene match: 8.

This clonotype has only a few counts. CDR3 in amino acids: CASSLYSTVKANQPQHF. The CDR3 DNA sequence: TGTGCCAGTAGTCTTTACTCGACAGTGAAGGCCAATCAGCCCCAGCATTTT. This chain uses TRBV19 with TRBJ1-5; possible D gene TRBD1, 5 bases. The CDR3 sequence is 17 residues long. Per the germline V gene, CDR1 is LNHDA and CDR2 is SQIVND (reference sequence). V lost 5 bases, J lost 3 bases, and 20 bases lay in between.

This clonotype was counted at least ten times. The V gene is TRBV20-1, the J gene TRBJ2-4, with a weak D call TRBD2 (6 bases). The germline V and J ends were trimmed by 6 bases and 4 bases, with 13 bases remaining between them. The CDR3 sequence is 13 residues long. Germline V gene data show CDR1 as DFQATT and CDR2 as SNEGSKA (reference sequence). The CDR3 DNA reads TGCAGTGCCCCGGGTAGCGGAAAAAACATTCAGTACTTC. It translates to CSAPGSGKNIQYF.

The chain is built from TRBV11-2 and TRBJ2-5; TRBD2 aligns across 13 bases. V lost 0 bases to trimming and J lost 3 bases; unmatched junction nucleotides: 4. The CDR3 totals 17 residues. From germline, CDR1 is SGHAT and CDR2 FQNNGV. The CDR3 bases are TGTGCCAGCAGCTTAGAACTAGCGGGAGGGCGAAAAGAGACCCAGTACTTC. This gives the protein CASSLELAGGRKETQYF.

The chain is built from TRBV9 and TRBJ1-4, with a possible D match to TRBD1 (5 bases). This CDR3 comprises 15 residues. Trimming took 4 bases from V and 3 from J, leaving 13 bases between them. Germline CDR1 is SGDLS and CDR2 is YYNGEE. As DNA, the CDR3 is TGTGCCAGCAGCCCGACCTCAGGGCCTAATGAAAAACTGTTTTTT. Residues: CASSPTSGPNEKLFF.

This clonotype was found a few times. The V call is TRBV10-3, the J call TRBJ2-2; the match to TRBD2 covers 13 bases. The CDR3 totals 16 residues. V trimming: 7 bases; J trimming: 6 bases; junction bases outside the gene matches: 8. Germline V gives CDR1 ENHRY, CDR2 SYGVKD. The CDR3 coding sequence is TGTGCCATCATGAAGGCCGGACTAGCGGGAGCCGGGGAGCTGTTTTTT. This encodes CAIMKAGLAGAGELFF.

This clonotype has a handful of counts. The rearrangement uses TRBV7-9 and TRBJ2-1; 14 nucleotides match TRBD2. This CDR3 comprises 15 residues. Looked up from germline, CDR1 is SEHNR and CDR2 is FQNEAQ (reference sequence). The ends lost 7 bases at V and 5 bases at J; junction bases unmatched: 4. The CDR3 sequence is CASTRLAGGDNEQFF. In DNA, the CDR3 is TGTGCCAGCACTAGACTAGCGGGAGGGGACAATGAGCAGTTCTTC.

There are many counts of this clonotype. The DNA of the CDR3 is TGTGCCAGCAGCCATCTGACAGGGGCTAGAACGGGCACTGAAGCTTTCTTT. Amino acids: CASSHLTGARTGTEAFF. The chain uses TRBV3-1 and TRBJ1-1; 8 positions agree with TRBD1. CDR3 length: 17 amino acids. Germline assignment: CDR1 LGHDT and CDR2 YNNKEL (reference sequence). V shed 3 bases, J shed 4 bases, and the junction held 13 bases outside the gene matches. The entire variable domain, with the rest obtained from reference TRBV3-1 and TRBJ1-1, is as follows: DTAVSQTPKYLVTQMGNDKSIKCEQNLGHDTMYWYKQDSKKFLKIMFSYNNKELIINETVPNRFSPKSPDKAHLNLHINSLELGDSAVYFCASSHLTGARTGTEAFFGQGTRLTVV.

This clonotype appeared a few times. The chain employs TRBV12-3 or TRBV12-4 and TRBJ2-2; no firm D call. This CDR3 region has 13 residues. Trimming removed 5 bases from V and 7 bases from J, with 11 bases in between. Written as DNA, the CDR3 is TGTGCCAGCAGTCTAGGATTTCACGGGGAGCTGTTTTTT. As protein: CASSLGFHGELFF.

Points on this clonotype: A junction boundary mismatches the germline segment, possibly from a read error. The chain combines TRBV11-2 with TRBJ2-1; D might be TRBD2 (6 bases). Germline assignment: CDR1 SGHAT and CDR2 FQNNGV. The CDR3 covers 14 residues. CDR3 sequence: CASSRDGGYSEQFF. The CDR3 DNA is TGTGCCAGCAGCCGGGACGGGGGATACAGTGAGCAGTTCTTC.

In its sample, this clonotype was seen a few times. V usage is TRBV12-5 and J usage is TRBJ2-3; D possibly corresponds to TRBD1 (7 bases). Germline V gives CDR1 LGHNT, CDR2 FRNRAP. V dropped 9 bases and J dropped 2 bases, with 15 bases sitting between them. The CDR3 length is 14 residues. In nucleotides, the CDR3 is TGTGCTAGCAGGGGGGAGATCTCCACAGATACGCAGTATTTT. Translating gives CASRGEISTDTQYF.

The table lists this clonotype with many counts. The rearrangement links TRBV5-1 to TRBJ2-3; D gene ambiguous. This CDR3 spans 14 amino acids. Germline V gene lookup returns CDR1 SGHRS and CDR2 YFSETQ. V lost 1 base, J lost 0 bases, and 6 bases lay in between. The CDR3 DNA reads TGCGCCAGCAGCTTGTCGAGTAGCACAGATACGCAGTATTTT. Its protein is CASSLSSSTDTQYF.

This clonotype was seen a few times. This sequence joins TRBV12-3 or TRBV12-4 and TRBJ1-2; 7 nucleotides line up with TRBD1. The trim removed 5 bases at V and 2 bases at J, leaving 5 bases unmatched. The CDR3 extends over 14 amino acids. CDR3 coding DNA: TGTGCCAGCAGTCCCCCGGGACAGAACTATGGCTACACCTTC. Translating gives CASSPPGQNYGYTF.

This chain links TRBV30 with TRBJ2-7, with TRBD2 matching over 8 bases. The CDR3 has 15 residues. Losses at the gene ends were 5 bases for V and 2 bases for J; bases not matched to a gene: 11. CDR1 is GTSNPN and CDR2 is SVGIG in the germline V gene (reference sequence). CDR3 coding DNA: TGTGCCTGGGGGTTCCGACTAGCGTCGACCTACGAGCAGTACTTC. This encodes CAWGFRLASTYEQYF.

Here the CDR3 DNA reads TGTGCCATCAGTGATAGACTGGAGACCCAGTACTTC. Translating gives CAISDRLETQYF. The J gene is TRBJ2-5, the V gene TRBV10-3; D unclear. V shed 3 bases and J shed 5 bases, with 7 bases lying between them. The CDR3 contains 12 residues. Germline CDR1 and CDR2: ENHRY and SYGVKD.

This clonotype has ten or more counts. V usage is TRBV7-2 and J usage is TRBJ2-1; TRBD2 agrees at 12 bases. V dropped 4 bases and J dropped 6; count of bases not matched to a gene: 10. CDR1 and CDR2 from the germline V gene are SGHTA and FQGNSA. This CDR3 has 17 residues. The CDR3 DNA follows: TGTGCCAGCAGCTCTCAGAGGACTAGCGGGATCCCCAATGAGCAGTTCTTC. Translating gives CASSSQRTSGIPNEQFF.

In its sample, this clonotype was seen many times. This rearrangement joins TRBV12-3 or TRBV12-4 to TRBJ2-7; no clear D gene. Trimming stripped 3 bases from V and 4 bases from J, with 19 bases between. The CDR3 covers 16 residues. The CDR3 DNA sequence: TGTGCCAGCAGTTTCGCGACATCCCCAGTAAAATACGAGCAGTACTTC. Residues: CASSFATSPVKYEQYF.

This clonotype has ten or more counts. The rearrangement joins TRBV12-3 or TRBV12-4 to TRBJ2-2; TRBD1 is a possible D gene (6 bases). V was trimmed by 3 bases and J by 6 bases, leaving 14 bases between them. The CDR3 sequence is 15 residues long. CDR3: CASSFNTGSAGELFF. DNA for the CDR3: TGTGCCAGCAGTTTTAATACAGGGTCGGCCGGGGAGCTGTTTTTT.

The J gene is TRBJ2-7, the V gene TRBV12-3 or TRBV12-4; 10 bases map to TRBD2. The CDR3 extends over 16 amino acids. J gave up 3 bases and V 6 bases, and 11 bases lay outside the gene matches. DNA for the CDR3: TGTGCCAGCAGAGTATCCCGGACTAGCGGCGGCTACGAGCAGTACTTC. It specifies CASRVSRTSGGYEQYF.

V and J are TRBV5-1 and TRBJ2-1, with a possible D match to TRBD2 (5 bases). V lost 2 bases, J lost 11 bases, and 8 bases lay in between. Per the germline V gene, CDR1 is SGHRS and CDR2 is YFSETQ. The CDR3 spans 11 residues. CDR3 residues: CASSLTSQQFF. Written as DNA, the CDR3 is TGCGCCAGCAGCTTAACTAGTCAGCAGTTCTTC. The variable domain in full, with the rest retrieved from reference TRBV5-1 and TRBJ2-1, is KAGVTQTPRYLIKTRGQQVTLSCSPISGHRSVSWYQQTPGQGLQFLFEYFSETQRNKGNFPGRFSGRQFSNSRSEMNVSTLELGDSALYLCASSLTSQQFFGPGTRLTVL.

In regard to this clonotype: A read error may account for a junction end that differs from germline. This chain uses TRBV20-1 with TRBJ2-5; TRBD1 aligns across 11 bases. In germline, CDR1 is DFQATT, CDR2 SNEGSKA (reference sequence). This CDR3 is 15 amino acids long. Here the CDR3 reads CCARVGQGARETQYF. The CDR3 region has the DNA TGCTGTGCTAGAGTAGGACAGGGGGCTCGAGAGACCCAGTACTTC.

The rearrangement joins TRBV12-3 or TRBV12-4 to TRBJ2-1, with D maybe TRBD2 (5 bases). There are 15 residues in the CDR3. V lost 3 bases to trimming and J lost 4 bases, with 13 bases between them. CDR3 sequence: CASSFIRGQYNEQFF. CDR3 in DNA: TGTGCCAGCAGTTTTATACGGGGTCAGTACAATGAGCAGTTCTTC.

This clonotype was seen a handful of times. V is TRBV6-6 and J is TRBJ2-1; 8 bases line up with TRBD1. Germline V gives CDR1 MNHNY, CDR2 SVGAGI (reference sequence). V lost 6 bases to trimming and J lost 7 bases; unmatched junction nucleotides: 5. The CDR3 runs to 13 residues. The CDR3 spells CASSRTGRNEQFF. CDR3 coding DNA: TGTGCCAGCAGCCGGACAGGGCGGAATGAGCAGTTCTTC.